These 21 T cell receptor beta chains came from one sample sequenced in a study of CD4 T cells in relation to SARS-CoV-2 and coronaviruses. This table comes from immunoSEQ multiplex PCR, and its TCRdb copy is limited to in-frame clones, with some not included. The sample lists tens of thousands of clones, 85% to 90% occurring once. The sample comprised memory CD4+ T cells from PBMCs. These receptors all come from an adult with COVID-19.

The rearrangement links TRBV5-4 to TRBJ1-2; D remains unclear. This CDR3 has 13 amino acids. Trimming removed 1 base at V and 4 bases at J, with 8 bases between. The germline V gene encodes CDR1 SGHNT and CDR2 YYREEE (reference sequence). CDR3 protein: CASSLRGSYGYTF. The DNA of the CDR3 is TGTGCCAGCAGCTTGCGTGGATCCTATGGCTACACCTTC. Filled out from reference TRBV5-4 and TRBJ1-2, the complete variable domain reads ETGVTQSPTHLIKTRGQQVTLRCSSQSGHNTVSWYQQALGQGPQFIFQYYREEENGRGNFPPRFSGLQFPNYSSELNVNALELDDSALYLCASSLRGSYGYTFGSGTRLTVV.

The CDR3 DNA reads as TGTGCCAGCAGCTTTAGGGGTGGTTTTGGCTACACCTTC. It specifies CASSFRGGFGYTF. The V and J genes are TRBV14 and TRBJ1-2; D possibly corresponds to TRBD1 (5 bases). V lost 5 bases to trimming and J lost 7 bases, with 14 bases between them. The V gene's germline CDR1 is SGHDN and CDR2 FVKESK. The CDR3 has 13 amino acids.

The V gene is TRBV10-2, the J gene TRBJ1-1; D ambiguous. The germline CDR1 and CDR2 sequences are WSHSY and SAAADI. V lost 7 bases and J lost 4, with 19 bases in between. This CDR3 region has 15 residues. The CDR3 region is CASTLGGPLGTEAFF. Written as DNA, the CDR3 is TGCGCCAGCACTTTGGGAGGGCCCTTGGGCACTGAAGCTTTCTTT.

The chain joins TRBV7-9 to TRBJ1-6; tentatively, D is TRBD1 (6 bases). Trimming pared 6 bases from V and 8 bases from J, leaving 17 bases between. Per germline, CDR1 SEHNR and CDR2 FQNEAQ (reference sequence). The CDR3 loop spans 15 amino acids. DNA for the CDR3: TGTGCCAGCAGTCGACGGGGGCGGGTGGATTCACCCCTCCACTTT. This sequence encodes CASSRRGRVDSPLHF.

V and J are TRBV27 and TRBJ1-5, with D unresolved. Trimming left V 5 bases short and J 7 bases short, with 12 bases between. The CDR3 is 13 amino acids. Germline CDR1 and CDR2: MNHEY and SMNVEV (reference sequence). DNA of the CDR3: TGTGCCAGCAGTCAAGGGTCTAGCCAGCCCCAGCATTTT. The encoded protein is CASSQGSSQPQHF.

CDR3 in amino acids: CASSFGSLGTYEQYF. DNA of the CDR3: TGTGCCAGCAGCTTTGGGTCCTTAGGTACCTACGAGCAGTACTTC. V is TRBV6-6 and J is TRBJ2-7; D is unresolved. Per germline, CDR1 MNHNY and CDR2 SVGAGI (reference sequence). Trimming removed 6 bases at V and 2 bases at J, with 17 bases between. This CDR3 is 15 amino acids long.

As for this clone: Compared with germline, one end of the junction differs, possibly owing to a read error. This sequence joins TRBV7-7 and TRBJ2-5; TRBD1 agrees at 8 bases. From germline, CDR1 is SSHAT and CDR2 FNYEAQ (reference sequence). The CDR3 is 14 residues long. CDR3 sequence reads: CASSLAAGGETQYF. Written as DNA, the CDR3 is TGTGCTAGCAGCTTAGCCGCAGGGGGCGAGACCCAGTACTTC.

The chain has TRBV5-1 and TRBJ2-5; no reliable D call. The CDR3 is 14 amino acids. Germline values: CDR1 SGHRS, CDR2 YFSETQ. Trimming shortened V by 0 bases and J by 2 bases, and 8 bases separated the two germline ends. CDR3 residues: CASSLDGWQETQYF. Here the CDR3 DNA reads TGCGCCAGCAGCTTGGACGGATGGCAAGAGACCCAGTACTTC.

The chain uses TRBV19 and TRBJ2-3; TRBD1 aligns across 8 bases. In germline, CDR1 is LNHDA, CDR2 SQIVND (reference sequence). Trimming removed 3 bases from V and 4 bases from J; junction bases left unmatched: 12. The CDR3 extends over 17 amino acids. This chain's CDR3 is CASSMQVAQGGSDTQYF. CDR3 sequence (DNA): TGTGCCAGTAGTATGCAAGTCGCACAGGGGGGCTCAGATACGCAGTATTTT.

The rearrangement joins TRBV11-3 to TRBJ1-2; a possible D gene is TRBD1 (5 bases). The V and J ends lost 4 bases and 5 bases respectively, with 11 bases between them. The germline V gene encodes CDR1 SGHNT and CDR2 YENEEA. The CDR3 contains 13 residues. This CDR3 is CASSSQQGYGYTF. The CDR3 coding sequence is TGTGCCAGCAGCTCCCAGCAGGGTTATGGCTACACCTTC.

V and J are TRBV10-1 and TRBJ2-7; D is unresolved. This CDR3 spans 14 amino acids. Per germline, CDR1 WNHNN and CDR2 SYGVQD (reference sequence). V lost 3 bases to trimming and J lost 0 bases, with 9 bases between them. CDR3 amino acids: CASSDASSSYEQYF. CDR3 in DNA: TGCGCCAGCAGTGACGCCTCCTCCTCCTACGAGCAGTACTTC.

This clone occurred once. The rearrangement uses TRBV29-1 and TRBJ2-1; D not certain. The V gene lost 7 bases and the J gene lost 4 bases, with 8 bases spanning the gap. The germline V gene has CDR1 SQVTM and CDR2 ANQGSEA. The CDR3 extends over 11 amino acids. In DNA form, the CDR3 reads TGCAGCGAGACACGTTACAATGAGCAGTTCTTC. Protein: CSETRYNEQFF.

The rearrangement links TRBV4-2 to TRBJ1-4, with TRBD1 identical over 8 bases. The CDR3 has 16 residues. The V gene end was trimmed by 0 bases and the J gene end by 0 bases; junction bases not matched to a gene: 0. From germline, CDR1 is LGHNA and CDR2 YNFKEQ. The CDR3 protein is CASSQETGATNEKLFF. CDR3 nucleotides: TGTGCCAGCAGCCAAGAGACAGGGGCAACTAATGAAAAACTGTTTTTT.

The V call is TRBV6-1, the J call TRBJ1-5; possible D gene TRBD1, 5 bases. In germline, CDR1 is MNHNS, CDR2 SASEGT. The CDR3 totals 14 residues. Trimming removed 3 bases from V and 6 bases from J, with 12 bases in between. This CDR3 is CASSDAGVFQPQHF. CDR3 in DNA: TGTGCCAGCAGTGACGCGGGGGTTTTTCAGCCCCAGCATTTT.

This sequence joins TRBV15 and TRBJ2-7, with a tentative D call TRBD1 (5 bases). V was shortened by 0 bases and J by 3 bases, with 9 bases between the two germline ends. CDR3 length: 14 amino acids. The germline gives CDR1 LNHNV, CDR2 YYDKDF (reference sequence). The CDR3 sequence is CATSRDRVDYEQYF. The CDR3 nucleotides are TGTGCCACCAGCAGAGACAGGGTGGACTACGAGCAGTACTTC.

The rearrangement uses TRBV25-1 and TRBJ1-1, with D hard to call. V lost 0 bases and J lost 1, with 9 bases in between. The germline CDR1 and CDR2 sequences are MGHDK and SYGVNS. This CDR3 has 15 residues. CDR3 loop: CASSEYRAKNTEAFF. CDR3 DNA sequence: TGTGCCAGCAGTGAATACCGGGCAAAGAACACTGAAGCTTTCTTT.

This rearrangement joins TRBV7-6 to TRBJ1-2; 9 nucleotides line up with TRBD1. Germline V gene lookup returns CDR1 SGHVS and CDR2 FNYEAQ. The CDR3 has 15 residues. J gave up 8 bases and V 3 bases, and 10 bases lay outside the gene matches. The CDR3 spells CASSFDGQGTLGYTF. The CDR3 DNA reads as TGTGCCAGCAGCTTTGATGGACAGGGGACGCTAGGCTACACCTTC.

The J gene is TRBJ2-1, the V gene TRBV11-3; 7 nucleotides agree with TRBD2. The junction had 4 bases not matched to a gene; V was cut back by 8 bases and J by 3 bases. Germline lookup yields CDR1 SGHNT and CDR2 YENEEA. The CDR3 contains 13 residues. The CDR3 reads CASAGLHYNEQFF. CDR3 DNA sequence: TGTGCCAGCGCGGGACTACACTACAATGAGCAGTTCTTC.

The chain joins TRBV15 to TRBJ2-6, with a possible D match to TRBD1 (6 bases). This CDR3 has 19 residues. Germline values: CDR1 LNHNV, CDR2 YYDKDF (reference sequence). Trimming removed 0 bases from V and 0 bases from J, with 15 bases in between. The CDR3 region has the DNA TGTGCCACCAGCAGAGATCCGCAGGGGCCTTCCTCTGGGGCCAACGTCCTGACTTTC. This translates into CATSRDPQGPSSGANVLTF.

The CDR3, as DNA: TGCGCCAGCAGCTTGCTAGGGGGCGGCTACAATGAGCAGTTCTTC. This translates into CASSLLGGGYNEQFF. The chain employs TRBV5-1 and TRBJ2-1; 7 nucleotides align to TRBD1. V gave up 1 base and J gave up 3 bases; unmatched junction bases: 4. Germline V gene lookup returns CDR1 SGHRS and CDR2 YFSETQ. The CDR3 runs 15 residues.

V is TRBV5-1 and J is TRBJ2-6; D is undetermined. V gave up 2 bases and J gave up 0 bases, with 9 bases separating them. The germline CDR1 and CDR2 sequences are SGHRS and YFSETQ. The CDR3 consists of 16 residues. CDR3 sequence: CASSLTASSGANVLTF. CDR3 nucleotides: TGCGCCAGCAGCTTAACAGCTTCCTCTGGGGCCAACGTCCTGACTTTC.